This TCR beta chain came from a study of glioma-infiltrating T cells after dendritic cell vaccination. Germline CDR1 MNHEY, CDR2 SVGAGI. After removal of 2 bases from V and 9 bases from J, the junction contained 6 bases not matched to a gene. This CDR3 has 15 residues. Documented time point: after dendritic cell vaccination, including at tumor progression/relapse. Clones were sequenced by immunoSEQ multiplex PCR, and TCRdb holds only the in-frame ones, with some missing. The sample shows 90,000 or so clones, approximately 75% of them seen only once. V gene TRBV6-5 combines with J gene TRBJ2-1; the match to TRBD2 covers 11 bases. Sample: blood, taken after dendritic cell vaccination. The TCR sequence derives from a human donor with glioblastoma. The CDR3 sequence is CASSYVLAGGSEQFF. The CDR3 DNA follows: TGTGCCAGCAGTTACGTCCTAGCGGGAGGTTCTGAGCAGTTCTTC.